This T cell receptor beta chain was captured by sequencing in a study of cytomegalovirus exposure and HLA in healthy donors. In the study overall: The same platform was used for the 120 or so validation repertoires as for the approximately 730 first-cohort repertoires, as reported in a later analysis.

Study observations and caveats: Reportedly, diagnosis of cytomegalovirus status by the classifier showed high specificity and sensitivity. The study designated over 150 TCR beta chains cytomegalovirus-associated.

Clones were read by immunoSEQ multiplex PCR, and TCRdb kept only the in-frame ones, dropping some. The sample includes 57,000 or so clones, roughly 90% of them seen just once. The CDR3 runs to 14 residues. Germline CDR1 and CDR2: SGHDN and FVKESK. Trimming pared 3 bases from V and 2 bases from J, leaving 11 bases between. As to this clone: Its specificity is unknown.

This clonotype was sampled from a woman aged 25 to 45 in good health and CMV-seronegative. J is TRBJ2-7 and V is TRBV14, with D possibly matching TRBD2 (5 bases). Source material: PBMCs. This chain's CDR3 is CASSHLAVPYEQYF. CDR3 bases: TGTGCCAGCAGCCATCTAGCCGTTCCCTACGAGCAGTACTTC.